This is a list of T cell receptor beta chains from one sample in a study of cytomegalovirus exposure and HLA in healthy donors. Sequencing was performed with immunoSEQ multiplex PCR; in TCRdb, only in-frame clones are kept and a portion is missing. The table records fewer than 150,000 clones, 85% to 90% of them present only once. The sample was PBMCs. The receptors shown here come from a woman aged 18-29 years in good health and CMV-seropositive. CDR3s include the opening cysteine and the closing phenylalanine or tryptophan. Each record gives: CDR3 protein, CDR3 DNA, clone size, J gene, D gene, V gene. A D gene is named only where the DNA matches it firmly. Expanded clones are given a class, and other clones once, few, many or no size at all.

CDR3aa: CASSEARFTGELFF
CDR3nt: TGTGCCAGCAGTGAAGCCCGGTTTACCGGGGAGCTGTTTTTT
abundance: NA
j_gene: TRBJ2-2
d_gene: NA
v_gene: TRBV2

CDR3aa: CASSVSGNRAREKLFF
CDR3nt: TGTGCCAGCAGCGTAAGTGGCAACAGGGCCCGCGAAAAACTGTTTTTT
abundance: NA
j_gene: TRBJ1-4
d_gene: NA
v_gene: TRBV9

CDR3aa: CASSRQGIYEQYF
CDR3nt: TGCGCCAGCAGCCGCCAGGGGATCTACGAGCAGTACTTC
abundance: NA
j_gene: TRBJ2-7
d_gene: NA
v_gene: TRBV4-1

CDR3aa: CASSPGGVNTEAFF
CDR3nt: TGTGCCAGCAGCCCTGGAGGAGTGAACACTGAAGCTTTCTTT
abundance: NA
j_gene: TRBJ1-1
d_gene: NA
v_gene: TRBV5-6

CDR3aa: CASSDYRGRANTEAFF
CDR3nt: TGTGCCAGCAGTGACTATAGGGGCCGGGCGAACACTGAAGCTTTCTTT
abundance: NA
j_gene: TRBJ1-1
d_gene: NA
v_gene: TRBV6-1

CDR3aa: CASSIGGHYGYTF
CDR3nt: TGTGCCAGTAGTATCGGAGGCCACTATGGCTACACCTTC
abundance: NA
j_gene: TRBJ1-2
d_gene: NA
v_gene: TRBV19

CDR3aa: CASSPREGRGELFF
CDR3nt: TGTGCCAGCAGCCCCCGGGAGGGAAGAGGGGAGCTGTTTTTT
abundance: NA
j_gene: TRBJ2-2
d_gene: TRBD2
v_gene: TRBV7-9

CDR3aa: CAISELSQPQHF
CDR3nt: TGTGCCATCAGTGAGCTTAGTCAGCCCCAGCATTTT
abundance: NA
j_gene: TRBJ1-5
d_gene: NA
v_gene: TRBV10-3

CDR3aa: CASSSLETQYF
CDR3nt: TGTGCCAGCAGCTCCTTAGAGACCCAGTACTTC
abundance: NA
j_gene: TRBJ2-5
d_gene: NA
v_gene: TRBV5-4

CDR3aa: CASSQSGVVSTGELFF
CDR3nt: TGTGCCAGCAGCCAATCTGGAGTTGTGAGCACCGGGGAGCTGTTTTTT
abundance: NA
j_gene: TRBJ2-2
d_gene: NA
v_gene: TRBV4-2

CDR3aa: CASSYVQGSSPLHF
CDR3nt: TGTGCCAGCAGTTACGTACAGGGAAGTTCACCCCTCCACTTT
abundance: few
j_gene: TRBJ1-6
d_gene: NA
v_gene: TRBV6-5

CDR3aa: CAGQGPGGPSYEQYF
CDR3nt: TGTGCCGGGCAAGGCCCGGGGGGTCCGTCCTACGAGCAGTACTTC
abundance: NA
j_gene: TRBJ2-7
d_gene: TRBD2
v_gene: TRBV30

CDR3aa: CASSPLGGDSGNTIYF
CDR3nt: TGTGCCAGCTCACCACTAGGAGGGGACTCTGGAAACACCATATATTTT
abundance: NA
j_gene: TRBJ1-3
d_gene: NA
v_gene: TRBV18

CDR3aa: CASSLAFSYNEQFF
CDR3nt: TGCGCCAGCAGCTTGGCCTTCTCCTACAATGAGCAGTTCTTC
abundance: NA
j_gene: TRBJ2-1
d_gene: NA
v_gene: TRBV5-1

CDR3aa: CASSFWMGDPKEQFF
CDR3nt: TGTGCCAGCAGTTTTTGGATGGGAGACCCGAAGGAGCAGTTCTTC
abundance: NA
j_gene: TRBJ2-1
d_gene: NA
v_gene: TRBV28

CDR3aa: CASSVLVNYNEQFF
CDR3nt: TGTGCCAGCAGTGTTCTAGTAAACTACAATGAGCAGTTCTTC
abundance: NA
j_gene: TRBJ2-1
d_gene: NA
v_gene: TRBV2

CDR3aa: CASSIGVTAGGEQYF
CDR3nt: TGTGCCAGTAGTATAGGAGTGACGGCTGGGGGGGAGCAGTACTTC
abundance: NA
j_gene: TRBJ2-7
d_gene: NA
v_gene: TRBV19

CDR3aa: CASSDLRQGRNSPLHF
CDR3nt: TGTGCCAGCAGTGACTTGAGGCAGGGGCGGAATTCACCCCTCCACTTT
abundance: NA
j_gene: TRBJ1-6
d_gene: NA
v_gene: TRBV2

CDR3aa: CASSPHRGFDQYDSPLHF
CDR3nt: TGTGCCAGCAGTCCCCACAGGGGCTTTGACCAATATGATTCACCCCTCCACTTT
abundance: once
j_gene: TRBJ1-6
d_gene: TRBD1
v_gene: TRBV27

CDR3aa: CASSEAGTGENTIYF
CDR3nt: TGTGCCAGCAGCGAAGCCGGGACAGGGGAAAACACCATATATTTT
abundance: NA
j_gene: TRBJ1-3
d_gene: TRBD1
v_gene: TRBV6-1

CDR3aa: CASSDSGRSLEQFF
CDR3nt: TGTGCCAGCAGTGACAGCGGGAGGTCTCTTGAGCAGTTCTTC
abundance: NA
j_gene: TRBJ2-1
d_gene: TRBD2
v_gene: TRBV4-2

CDR3aa: CASSFGAGQFF
CDR3nt: TGTGCCAGCAGCTTTGGTGCAGGGCAGTTCTTC
abundance: NA
j_gene: TRBJ2-1
d_gene: NA
v_gene: TRBV7-2

CDR3aa: CASSYGTGSTEAFF
CDR3nt: TGTGCCAGCAGTTACGGGACAGGGAGTACTGAAGCTTTCTTT
abundance: NA
j_gene: TRBJ1-1
d_gene: TRBD1
v_gene: TRBV6-5

CDR3aa: CASSSGQTRTDTQYF
CDR3nt: TGTGCCAGCTCCTCTGGACAGACCCGCACAGATACGCAGTATTTT
abundance: few
j_gene: TRBJ2-3
d_gene: NA
v_gene: TRBV18

CDR3aa: CASRFRVSNQPQHF
CDR3nt: TGTGCCAGCAGATTCCGGGTTAGCAATCAGCCCCAGCATTTT
abundance: NA
j_gene: TRBJ1-5
d_gene: NA
v_gene: TRBV28

CDR3aa: CASSLQANKDQPQHF
CDR3nt: TGTGCCAGCAGCTTGCAGGCGAATAAGGATCAGCCCCAGCATTTT
abundance: NA
j_gene: TRBJ1-5
d_gene: NA
v_gene: TRBV5-6

CDR3aa: CASTESTDTQYF
CDR3nt: TGTGCCAGCACAGAAAGCACAGATACGCAGTATTTT
abundance: NA
j_gene: TRBJ2-3
d_gene: NA
v_gene: TRBV6-1

CDR3aa: CASSERHNNEQFF
CDR3nt: TGTGCCAGCAGTGAGAGGCACAACAATGAGCAGTTCTTC
abundance: NA
j_gene: TRBJ2-1
d_gene: NA
v_gene: TRBV6-4

CDR3aa: CASSEFGDRGFSGNTIYF
CDR3nt: TGTGCCAGCAGTGAATTCGGGGACAGAGGTTTCTCTGGAAACACCATATATTTT
abundance: NA
j_gene: TRBJ1-3
d_gene: TRBD1
v_gene: TRBV6-1

CDR3aa: CASSYGTGYIAGELFF
CDR3nt: TGCGCCAGCAGCTACGGGACTGGCTATATCGCCGGGGAGCTGTTTTTT
abundance: NA
j_gene: TRBJ2-2
d_gene: NA
v_gene: TRBV5-1

CDR3aa: CASTLQGGLYSPLHF
CDR3nt: TGTGCCAGCACCCTACAGGGAGGGCTATATTCACCCCTCCACTTT
abundance: NA
j_gene: TRBJ1-6
d_gene: NA
v_gene: TRBV28

CDR3aa: CASSVGGQSSTEAFF
CDR3nt: TGTGCCAGCAGCGTAGGCGGACAGTCATCCACTGAAGCTTTCTTT
abundance: NA
j_gene: TRBJ1-1
d_gene: NA
v_gene: TRBV9

CDR3aa: CASSYRAYGQETQYF
CDR3nt: TGTGCCAGCAGCTACAGGGCGTACGGCCAAGAGACCCAGTACTTC
abundance: NA
j_gene: TRBJ2-5
d_gene: NA
v_gene: TRBV5-4

CDR3aa: CASRSTSGTNEQFF
CDR3nt: TGTGCCAGCAGATCGACTAGCGGGACTAATGAGCAGTTCTTC
abundance: NA
j_gene: TRBJ2-1
d_gene: TRBD2
v_gene: TRBV28

CDR3aa: CASSLYQGAYGYTF
CDR3nt: TGTGCCAGCAGCTTGTATCAGGGGGCCTATGGCTACACCTTC
abundance: NA
j_gene: TRBJ1-2
d_gene: TRBD1
v_gene: TRBV5-8